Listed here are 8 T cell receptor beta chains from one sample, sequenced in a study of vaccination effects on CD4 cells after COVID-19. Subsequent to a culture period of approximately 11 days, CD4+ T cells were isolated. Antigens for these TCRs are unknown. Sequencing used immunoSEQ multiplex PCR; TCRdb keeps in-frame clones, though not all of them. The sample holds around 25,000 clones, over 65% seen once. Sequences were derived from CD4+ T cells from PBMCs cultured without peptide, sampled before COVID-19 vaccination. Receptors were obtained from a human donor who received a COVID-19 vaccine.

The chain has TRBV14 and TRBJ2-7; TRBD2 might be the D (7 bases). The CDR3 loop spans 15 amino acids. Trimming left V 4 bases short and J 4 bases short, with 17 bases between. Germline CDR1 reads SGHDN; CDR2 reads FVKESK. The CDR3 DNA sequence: TGTGCCAGCAGCCCTCTTGCGGGGGCCGGATACGAGCAGTACTTC. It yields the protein CASSPLAGAGYEQYF.

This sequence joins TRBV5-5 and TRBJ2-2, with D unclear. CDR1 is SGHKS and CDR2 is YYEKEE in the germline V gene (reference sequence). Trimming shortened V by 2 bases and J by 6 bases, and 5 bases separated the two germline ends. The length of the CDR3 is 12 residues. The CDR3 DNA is TGTGCCAGCAGCTTCGGTGCCGGGGAGCTGTTTTTT. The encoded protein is CASSFGAGELFF. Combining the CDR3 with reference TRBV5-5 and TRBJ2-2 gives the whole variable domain DAGVTQSPTHLIKTRGQQVTLRCSPISGHKSVSWYQQVLGQGPQFIFQYYEKEERGRGNFPDRFSARQFPNYSSELNVNALLLGDSALYLCASSFGAGELFFGEGSRLTVL.

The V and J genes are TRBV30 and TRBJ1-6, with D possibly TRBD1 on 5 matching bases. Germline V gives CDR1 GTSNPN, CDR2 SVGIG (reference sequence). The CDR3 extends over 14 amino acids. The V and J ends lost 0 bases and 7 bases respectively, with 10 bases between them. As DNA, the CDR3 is TGTGCCTGGAGTGTCCGCAGGGAGAATTCACCCCTCCACTTT. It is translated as CAWSVRRENSPLHF.

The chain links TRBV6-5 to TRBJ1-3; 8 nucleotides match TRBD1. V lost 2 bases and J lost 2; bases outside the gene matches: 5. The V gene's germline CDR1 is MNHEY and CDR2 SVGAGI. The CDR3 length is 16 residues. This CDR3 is CASSYGQGLTGNTIYF. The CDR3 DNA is TGTGCCAGCAGTTACGGACAGGGTCTAACTGGAAACACCATATATTTT.

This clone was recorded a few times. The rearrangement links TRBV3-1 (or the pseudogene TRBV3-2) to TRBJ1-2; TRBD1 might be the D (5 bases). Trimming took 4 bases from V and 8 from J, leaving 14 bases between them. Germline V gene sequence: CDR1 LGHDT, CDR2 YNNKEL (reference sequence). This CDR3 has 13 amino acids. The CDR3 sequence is CASSPMQGYGYTF. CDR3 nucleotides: TGTGCCAGCAGCCCCATGCAGGGATACGGCTACACCTTC.

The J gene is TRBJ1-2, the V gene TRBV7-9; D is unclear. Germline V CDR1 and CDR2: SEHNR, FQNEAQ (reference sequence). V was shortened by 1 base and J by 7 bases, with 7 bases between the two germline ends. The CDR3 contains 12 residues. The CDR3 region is CASSLVGLGYTF. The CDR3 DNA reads TGTGCCAGCAGCTTAGTTGGTCTTGGCTACACCTTC.

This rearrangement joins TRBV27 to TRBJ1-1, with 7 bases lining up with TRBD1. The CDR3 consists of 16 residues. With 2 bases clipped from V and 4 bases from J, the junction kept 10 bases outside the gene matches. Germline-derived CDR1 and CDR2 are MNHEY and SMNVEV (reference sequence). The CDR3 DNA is TGTGCCAGCAGTTTAGATGTGGGCAGGGGGGTCACTGAAGCTTTCTTT. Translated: CASSLDVGRGVTEAFF.

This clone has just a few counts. DNA of the CDR3: TGTGCCAGCAGTGAGGGGAACAGGGGTCATGGCTACACCTTC. It is translated as CASSEGNRGHGYTF. The chain combines TRBV2 with TRBJ1-2; 7 nucleotides match TRBD1. This CDR3 region has 14 residues. V lost 3 bases and J lost 6; bases outside the gene matches: 7. Germline CDR1 reads SNHLY; CDR2 reads FYNNEI.